One and the same sample provided the 9 T cell receptor beta chains below, sequenced in a study of human T cells and chemical hapten exposure. The time point: patch test 2, 6 weeks after DPC sensitization. The treatment is: therapeutic diphenylcyclopropenone sensitization with weekly scalp DPC. From the RACE reads, TCRdb called clonotypes with MiXCR, one entry per CDR3 protein. The sample yields 89,000 or so distinct CDR3 sequences, less than 8% seen once. The specimen was whole blood, collected in connection with sensitization to the hapten diphenylcyclopropenone (DPC). These receptors came from a woman in her 30s with alopecia areata. Some clones in this sample may be carry-over from other donors' samples.

The chain has TRBV30 and TRBJ1-5, with 9 nucleotides matching TRBD1. The CDR3 has 14 residues. V was clipped by 5 bases and J by 7 bases; unmatched bases: 9. Looked up from germline, CDR1 is GTSNPN and CDR2 is SVGIG (reference sequence). CDR3 sequence: CAWSPGQGRQPQHF. In nucleotides, the CDR3 is TGTGCCTGGTCCCCGGGACAGGGTCGGCAGCCCCAGCATTTT.

This clonotype was detected many times. The J gene is TRBJ1-1, the V gene TRBV12-3 or TRBV12-4; D is undetermined. The CDR3 is made up of 13 amino acids. The V gene lost 7 bases and the J gene lost 4 bases, with 13 bases spanning the gap. CDR3 coding DNA: TGTGCCAGCAACCCAAGGCGGGGCACTGAAGCTTTCTTT. This sequence encodes CASNPRRGTEAFF.

The J gene is TRBJ2-5, the V gene TRBV6-1; 7 bases match TRBD2. V gave up 10 bases and J gave up 2 bases; unmatched junction bases: 7. CDR1 is MNHNS, CDR2 SASEGT, per germline. The length of the CDR3 is 13 residues. This CDR3 is CAIQPGGQETQYF. The CDR3 nucleotides are TGTGCCATCCAACCCGGGGGGCAAGAGACCCAGTACTTC.

In its sample, this clonotype was seen many times. The V call is TRBV6-5, the J call TRBJ2-3; the D gene is possibly TRBD2 (5 bases). This CDR3 is built from 16 residues. With 6 bases removed from V and 4 bases from J, the gap between germline ends came to 20 bases. Looked up from germline, CDR1 is MNHEY and CDR2 is SVGAGI. The CDR3 region has the DNA TGTGCCAGCAGGATGGACTCCATAAGGGCTGCAGATACGCAGTATTTT. Translation: CASRMDSIRAADTQYF.

This clonotype showed up many times. J is TRBJ1-4 and V is TRBV3-1; no clear D gene. CDR1 LGHDT and CDR2 YNNKEL come from the germline V gene (reference sequence). The V end lost 0 bases, the J end lost 7 bases, and 9 bases lay between the germline ends. The CDR3 runs to 14 residues. CDR3 bases: TGTGCCAGCAGCCAAGATTATGGTGGTGAAAAACTGTTTTTT. This sequence encodes CASSQDYGGEKLFF.

The sample holds many counts of this clonotype. The chain couples TRBV30 to TRBJ1-6; maybe TRBD1 (5 bases). Per the germline V gene, CDR1 is GTSNPN and CDR2 is SVGIG (reference sequence). Trimming took 2 bases from V and 6 from J, leaving 17 bases between them. There are 16 residues in the CDR3. The CDR3 DNA follows: TGTGCCTGGAGTCAAGCAGGGAGATCCCTTAATTCACCCCTCCACTTT. Encoded protein: CAWSQAGRSLNSPLHF.

V and J are TRBV12-3 or TRBV12-4 and TRBJ1-1; no clear D. V lost 4 bases, J lost 4 bases, and 10 bases lay in between. There are 13 residues in the CDR3. The CDR3 bases are TGTGCCAGCAGTTCAGGACCGGGCACTGAAGCTTTCTTT. Residues: CASSSGPGTEAFF.

This clonotype has at least ten counts. V usage is TRBV5-1 and J usage is TRBJ2-5, with D hard to call. The CDR3 length is 15 residues. V lost 4 bases and J 2 bases, leaving 15 bases between the germline ends. Germline lookup yields CDR1 SGHRS and CDR2 YFSETQ. CDR3 region: CASSQDGAPQETQYF. CDR3 nucleotides: TGCGCCAGCAGCCAGGACGGAGCCCCTCAAGAGACCCAGTACTTC.

This clonotype appeared many times. The chain links TRBV14 to TRBJ1-1; D remains ambiguous. The V end was cut by 0 bases, the J end by 0 bases, with 8 bases between. Germline lookup yields CDR1 SGHDN and CDR2 FVKESK. The CDR3 is 15 amino acids. The CDR3 region is CASSQEVNMNTEAFF. The CDR3 nucleotides are TGTGCCAGCAGCCAAGAGGTAAACATGAACACTGAAGCTTTCTTT.